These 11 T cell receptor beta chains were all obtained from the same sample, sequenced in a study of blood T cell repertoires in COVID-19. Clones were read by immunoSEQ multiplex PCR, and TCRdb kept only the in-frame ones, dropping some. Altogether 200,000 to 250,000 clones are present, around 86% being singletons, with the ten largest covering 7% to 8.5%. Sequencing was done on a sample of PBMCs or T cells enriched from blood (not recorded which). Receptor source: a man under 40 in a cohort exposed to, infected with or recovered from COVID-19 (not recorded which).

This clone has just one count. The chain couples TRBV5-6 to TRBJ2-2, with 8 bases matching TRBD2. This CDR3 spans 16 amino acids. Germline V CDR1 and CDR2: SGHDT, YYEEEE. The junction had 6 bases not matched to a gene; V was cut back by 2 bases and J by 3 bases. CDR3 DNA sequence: TGTGCCAGCAGCTTTTGGCTAGCGGGTGACACCGGGGAGCTGTTTTTT. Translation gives CASSFWLAGDTGELFF.

The CDR3 DNA sequence: TGTGCCAGCAGTTTTGAGGGGACAGCCTTTTCACCCCTCCACTTT. It is translated as CASSFEGTAFSPLHF. The chain has TRBV28 and TRBJ1-6; TRBD1 matches at 7 bases. V was clipped by 3 bases and J by 9 bases; unmatched bases: 8. The length of the CDR3 is 15 residues. The germline V gene encodes CDR1 MDHEN and CDR2 SYDVKM.

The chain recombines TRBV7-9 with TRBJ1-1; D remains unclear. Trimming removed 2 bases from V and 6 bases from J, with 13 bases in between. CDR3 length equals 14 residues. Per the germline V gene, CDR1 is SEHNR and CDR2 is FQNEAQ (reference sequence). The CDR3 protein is CASSLREGLAEAFF. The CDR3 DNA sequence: TGTGCCAGCAGCTTACGGGAAGGGTTGGCTGAAGCTTTCTTT.

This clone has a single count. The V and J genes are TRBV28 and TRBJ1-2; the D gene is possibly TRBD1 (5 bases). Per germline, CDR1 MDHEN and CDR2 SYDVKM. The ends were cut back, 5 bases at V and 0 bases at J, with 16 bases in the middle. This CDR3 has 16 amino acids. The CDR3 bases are TGTGCCAGCAGTCTGGGCGGGGGGGTAGCTAACTATGGCTACACCTTC. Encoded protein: CASSLGGGVANYGYTF.

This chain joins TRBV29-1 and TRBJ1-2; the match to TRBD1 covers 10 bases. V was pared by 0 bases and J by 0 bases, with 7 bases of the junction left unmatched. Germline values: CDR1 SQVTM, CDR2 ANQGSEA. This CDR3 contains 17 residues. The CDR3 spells CSVEDRGDRGSNYGYTF. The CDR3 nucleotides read TGCAGCGTTGAAGATCGGGGGGACAGGGGATCTAACTATGGCTACACCTTC.

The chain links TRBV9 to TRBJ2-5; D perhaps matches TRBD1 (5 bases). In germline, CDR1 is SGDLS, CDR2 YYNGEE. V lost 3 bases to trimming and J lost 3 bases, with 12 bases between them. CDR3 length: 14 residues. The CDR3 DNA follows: TGTGCCAGCAGCGCGGACACGTGGGAAGAGACCCAGTACTTC. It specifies CASSADTWEETQYF.

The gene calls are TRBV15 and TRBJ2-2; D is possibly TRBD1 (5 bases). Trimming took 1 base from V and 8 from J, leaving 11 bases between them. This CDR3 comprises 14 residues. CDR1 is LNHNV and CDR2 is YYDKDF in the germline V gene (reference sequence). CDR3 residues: CATSRVANRGELFF. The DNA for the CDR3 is TGTGCCACCAGCAGAGTAGCCAACAGGGGGGAGCTGTTTTTT.

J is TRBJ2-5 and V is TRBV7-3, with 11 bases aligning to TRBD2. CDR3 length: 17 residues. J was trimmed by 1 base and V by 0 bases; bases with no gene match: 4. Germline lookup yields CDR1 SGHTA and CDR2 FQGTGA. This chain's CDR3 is CASSLTGGLAVQETQYF. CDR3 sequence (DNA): TGTGCCAGCAGCTTAACTGGGGGACTAGCGGTCCAAGAGACCCAGTACTTC.

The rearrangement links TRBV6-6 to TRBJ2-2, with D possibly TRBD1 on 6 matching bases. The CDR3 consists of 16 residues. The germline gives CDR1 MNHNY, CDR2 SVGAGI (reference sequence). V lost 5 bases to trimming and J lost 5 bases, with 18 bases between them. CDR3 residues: CASSPTGLGRTGELFF. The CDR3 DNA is TGTGCCAGCAGTCCTACAGGGCTTGGGCGGACCGGGGAGCTGTTTTTT.

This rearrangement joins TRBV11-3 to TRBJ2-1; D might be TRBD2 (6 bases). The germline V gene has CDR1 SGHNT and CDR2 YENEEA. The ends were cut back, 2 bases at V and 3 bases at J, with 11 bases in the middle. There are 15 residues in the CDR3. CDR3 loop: CASSLRRVDYNEQFF. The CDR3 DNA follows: TGTGCCAGCAGCTTAAGGAGGGTGGACTACAATGAGCAGTTCTTC. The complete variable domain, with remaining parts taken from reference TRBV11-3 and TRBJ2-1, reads EAGVVQSPRYKIIEKKQPVAFWCNPISGHNTLYWYLQNLGQGPELLIRYENEEAVDDSQLPKDRFSAERLKGVDSTLKIQPAELGDSAVYLCASSLRRVDYNEQFFGPGTRLTVL.

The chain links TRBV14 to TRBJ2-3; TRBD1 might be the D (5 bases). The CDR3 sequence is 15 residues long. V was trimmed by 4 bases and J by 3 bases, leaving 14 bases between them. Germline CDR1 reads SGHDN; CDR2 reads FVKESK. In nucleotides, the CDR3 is TGTGCCAGCAGCCCTTTAGTCCGACAGACAGATACGCAGTATTTT. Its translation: CASSPLVRQTDTQYF.